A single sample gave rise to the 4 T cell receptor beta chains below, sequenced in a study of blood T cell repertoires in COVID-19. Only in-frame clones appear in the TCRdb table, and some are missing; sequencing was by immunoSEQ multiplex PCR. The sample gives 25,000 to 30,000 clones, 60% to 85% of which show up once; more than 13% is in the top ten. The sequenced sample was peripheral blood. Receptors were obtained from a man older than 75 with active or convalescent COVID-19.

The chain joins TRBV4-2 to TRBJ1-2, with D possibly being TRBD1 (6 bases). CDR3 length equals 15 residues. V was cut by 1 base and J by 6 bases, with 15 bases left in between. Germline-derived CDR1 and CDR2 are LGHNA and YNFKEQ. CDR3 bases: TGTGCCAGCAGCCAAGGTACGAGGGGGTTGGATGGCTACACCTTC. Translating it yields CASSQGTRGLDGYTF.

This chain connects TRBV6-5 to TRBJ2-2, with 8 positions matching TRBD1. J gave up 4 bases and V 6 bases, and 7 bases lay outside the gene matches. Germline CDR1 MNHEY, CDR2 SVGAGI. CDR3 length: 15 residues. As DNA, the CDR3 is TGTGCCAGCAGATCCAGGGGGCTTGGCACCGGGGAGCTGTTTTTT. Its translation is CASRSRGLGTGELFF.

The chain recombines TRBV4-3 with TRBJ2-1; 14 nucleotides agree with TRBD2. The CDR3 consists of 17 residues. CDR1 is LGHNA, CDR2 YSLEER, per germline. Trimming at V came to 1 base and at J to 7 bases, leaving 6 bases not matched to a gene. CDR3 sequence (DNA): TGCGCCAGCAGCCAAGGACTAGCGGGAGGGCTGCAGAATGAGCAGTTCTTC. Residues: CASSQGLAGGLQNEQFF.

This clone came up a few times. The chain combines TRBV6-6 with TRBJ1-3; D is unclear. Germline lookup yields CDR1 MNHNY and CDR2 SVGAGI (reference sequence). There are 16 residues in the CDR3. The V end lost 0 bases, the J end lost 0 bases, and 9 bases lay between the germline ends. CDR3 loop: CASSYSPRTSGNTIYF. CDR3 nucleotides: TGTGCCAGCAGTTACTCCCCCAGAACCTCTGGAAACACCATATATTTT.